These 21 T cell receptor beta chains share one sample of origin, sequenced in a study of T cell repertoires in cytomegalovirus infection. TCRdb re-called the reads with MiXCR, one entry per CDR3 protein. The repertoire holds around 770,000 distinct CDR3 sequences, with 25% to 35% as singletons. Their cognate antigens are unknown. The sample in question was cultured CD8+ T cells from PBMCs, obtained from culture after CMV antigen stimulation. These receptor sequences come from a human donor in good health (CMV status not recorded). Some clones in this sample may be carry-over from other donors' samples.

V is TRBV7-6 and J is TRBJ2-7; D possibly matches TRBD1 or TRBD2 (6 bases each). The germline V and J ends were trimmed by 5 bases and 3 bases, with 14 bases remaining between them. Germline V CDR1 and CDR2: SGHVS, FNYEAQ. CDR3 length: 14 amino acids. CDR3 sequence: CASSPGAGSYEQYV. The CDR3 DNA reads as TGTGCCAGCAGCCCAGGGGCGGGGAGCTACGAGCAGTACGTC.

This clonotype was seen repeatedly, ten times or more. The chain links TRBV10-3 to TRBJ2-4; TRBD1 matches at 7 bases. The CDR3 is made up of 18 amino acids. The junction had 8 bases not matched to a gene; V was cut back by 0 bases and J by 0 bases. Germline CDR1 reads ENHRY; CDR2 reads SYGVKD. CDR3 in amino acids: CAISESIHRGRAKNIQYF. Here the CDR3 DNA reads TGTGCCATCAGTGAGTCTATTCACAGGGGAAGAGCCAAAAACATTCAGTACTTC.

The CDR3 coding sequence is TGCAGCGTTGAACTGACAGGGGGTATGGAGACCCAGTACTTC. It is translated as CSVELTGGMETQYF. J is TRBJ2-5 and V is TRBV29-1, with 9 positions matching TRBD1. In germline, CDR1 is SQVTM, CDR2 ANQGSEA. The J segment lost 5 bases and the V segment lost 2 bases, leaving 6 bases of the junction unmatched. The CDR3 runs 14 residues.

This clonotype was detected a few times. The chain uses TRBV15 and TRBJ1-2; D possibly corresponds to TRBD1 (6 bases). Germline CDR1 reads LNHNV; CDR2 reads YYDKDF (reference sequence). The CDR3 runs to 15 residues. V was trimmed by 1 base and J by 0 bases, leaving 9 bases between them. The CDR3 protein is CATSRGTAANYGYTF. The CDR3, as DNA: TGTGCCACCAGCAGAGGGACAGCCGCTAACTATGGCTACACCTTC. The full variable domain, completed using reference TRBV15 and TRBJ1-2, is DAMVIQNPRYQVTQFGKPVTLSCSQTLNHNVMYWYQQKSSQAPKLLFHYYDKDFNNEADTPDNFQSRRPNTSFCFLDIRSPGLGDTAMYLCATSRGTAANYGYTFGSGTRLTVV.

The chain links TRBV11-3 to TRBJ2-5, with D tentatively TRBD2 (6 bases). V was trimmed by 5 bases and J by 5 bases, leaving 9 bases between them. The germline V gene encodes CDR1 SGHNT and CDR2 YENEEA. The CDR3 extends over 12 amino acids. Here the CDR3 reads CASSATSETQYF. Written as DNA, the CDR3 is TGTGCCAGCAGCGCTACTAGCGAGACCCAGTACTTC.

As to this clonotype: At one of its ends the junction is not consistent with the germline gene, which may arise from a read error. The chain employs TRBV19 and TRBJ1-1; D is ambiguous. The CDR3 covers 14 residues. From germline, CDR1 is LNHDA and CDR2 SQIVND (reference sequence). This CDR3 is CASSISSLNTEAYF. As DNA, the CDR3 is TGTGCCAGTAGTATCTCCAGTCTGAACACTGAAGCTTACTTT. The complete variable domain, with remaining parts taken from reference TRBV19 and TRBJ1-1, reads DGGITQSPKYLFRKEGQNVTLSCEQNLNHDAMYWYRQDPGQGLRLIYYSQIVNDFQKGDIAEGYSVSREKKESFPLTVTSAQKNPTAFYLCASSISSLNTEAYFGQGTRLTVV.

The sample holds many counts of this clonotype. The rearrangement joins TRBV7-8 to TRBJ2-7; D gene ambiguous. The CDR3 is made up of 15 amino acids. The germline V gene encodes CDR1 SGHVS and CDR2 FQNEAQ. Trimming stripped 2 bases from V and 1 base from J, with 12 bases between. The CDR3 coding sequence is TGTGCCAGCAGCTTACCTGCCCTCCAATCCTACGAGCAGTACTTC. It encodes CASSLPALQSYEQYF.

V is TRBV29-1 and J is TRBJ1-2; D is undetermined. This CDR3 region has 11 residues. Trimming cost V 3 bases and J 3 bases, with 5 bases left between them. Germline assignment: CDR1 SQVTM and CDR2 ANQGSEA. The CDR3 bases are TGCAGCGTTGACTGGGACTATGGCTACACCTTC. It translates to CSVDWDYGYTF.

This clonotype was picked up a small number of times. This chain links TRBV19 with TRBJ1-1, with D tentatively TRBD1 (5 bases). Germline V gene lookup returns CDR1 LNHDA and CDR2 SQIVND (reference sequence). The CDR3 totals 15 residues. V shed 7 bases and J shed 0 bases, with 15 bases lying between them. The CDR3 region is CASTPSTVMNTEAFF. The CDR3 coding sequence is TGTGCCAGTACCCCATCGACAGTTATGAACACTGAAGCTTTCTTT.

This clonotype was counted only a few times. The chain recombines TRBV7-9 with TRBJ2-3, with TRBD1 matching 8 bases. V dropped 5 bases and J dropped 2; count of bases not matched to a gene: 9. Germline values: CDR1 SEHNR, CDR2 FQNEAQ (reference sequence). This CDR3 comprises 16 residues. The CDR3 region has the DNA TGTGCCAGCAGCACCGGACAGGGCAGGACCACAGATACGCAGTATTTT. Protein: CASSTGQGRTTDTQYF. Full variable domain (rest looked up from reference TRBV7-9 and TRBJ2-3): DTGVSQNPRHKITKRGQNVTFRCDPISEHNRLYWYRQTLGQGPEFLTYFQNEAQLEKSRLLSDRFSAERPKGSFSTLEIQRTEQGDSAMYLCASSTGQGRTTDTQYFGPGTRLTVL.

This clonotype has a handful of counts. This chain links TRBV7-2 with TRBJ1-2, with 8 bases fitting TRBD1. Germline V gene data show CDR1 as SGHTA and CDR2 as FQGNSA. Trimming at V came to 1 base and at J to 8 bases, leaving 3 bases not matched to a gene. This CDR3 region has 13 residues. The CDR3 region has the DNA TGTGCCAGCAGCTTAGGGACAGGGTGGGGCTACACCTTC. Its translation: CASSLGTGWGYTF.

This clonotype appeared a few times. DNA for the CDR3: TGTGCCAGCAGCTTAGATGGTTGGGGGGAAGAGACCCAGTACTTC. As protein: CASSLDGWGEETQYF. J is TRBJ2-5 and V is TRBV11-2; D is perhaps TRBD2 (6 bases). CDR1 is SGHAT, CDR2 FQNNGV, per germline. This CDR3 has 15 amino acids. Trimming removed 0 bases at V and 3 bases at J, with 11 bases between.

This clonotype has a count of ten or more. This chain joins TRBV6-1 and TRBJ2-1; 9 nucleotides line up with TRBD1. V was pared by 5 bases and J by 5 bases, with 4 bases of the junction left unmatched. The CDR3 length is 14 residues. CDR1 and CDR2 (germline): MNHNS, SASEGT. CDR3 protein: CASSPWTGDNEQFF. The CDR3 DNA is TGTGCCAGCAGTCCCTGGACAGGGGACAATGAGCAGTTCTTC.

The CDR3 reads CASETMGTTLYGYTF. For the CDR3, the DNA is TGTGCCAGTGAGACCATGGGGACGACTCTTTATGGCTACACCTTC. This chain links TRBV19 with TRBJ1-2, with a tentative D call TRBD1 (5 bases). Germline lookup yields CDR1 LNHDA and CDR2 SQIVND (reference sequence). The CDR3 totals 15 residues. The germline V and J ends were trimmed by 8 bases and 5 bases, with 21 bases remaining between them.

The chain couples TRBV7-9 to TRBJ1-5, with unresolved D. The CDR3 extends over 14 amino acids. Trimming took 6 bases from V and 6 from J, leaving 15 bases between them. Germline values: CDR1 SEHNR, CDR2 FQNEAQ (reference sequence). CDR3 nucleotides: TGTGCCAGCAGTGGCGGAAGTACAATTCAGCCCCAGCATTTT. Protein sequence: CASSGGSTIQPQHF.

J is TRBJ2-1 and V is TRBV9; TRBD2 aligns across 8 bases. With 0 bases clipped from V and 2 bases from J, the junction kept 1 base outside the gene matches. The CDR3 consists of 15 residues. In germline, CDR1 is SGDLS, CDR2 YYNGEE. CDR3 residues: CASSVGSGTYNEQFF. The CDR3, as DNA: TGTGCCAGCAGCGTAGGTAGCGGGACCTACAATGAGCAGTTCTTC.

This chain joins TRBV20-1 and TRBJ1-1; no clear D gene. This CDR3 has 13 residues. V was trimmed by 0 bases and J by 1 base, leaving 6 bases between them. Germline assignment: CDR1 DFQATT and CDR2 SNEGSKA (reference sequence). DNA for the CDR3: TGCAGTGCTAGAGAAAACTCGAACACTGAAGCTTTCTTT. Protein product: CSARENSNTEAFF.

The gene calls are TRBV6-2 or TRBV6-3 and TRBJ2-7; no firm D call. Between the trimmed V and J ends, which lost 0 bases and 7 bases, there was a span of 16 bases. This CDR3 region has 15 residues. Looked up from germline, CDR1 is MNHEY and CDR2 is SVGEGT. In DNA, the CDR3 is TGTGCCAGCAGTTACTCGGGCCCAGAGATAGGAGAGCAGTACGTC. Translating gives CASSYSGPEIGEQYV.

This chain connects TRBV15 to TRBJ2-7; 8 bases align to TRBD2. The V and J ends lost 0 bases and 4 bases, in that order; junction bases with no gene match: 2. Germline loops: CDR1 LNHNV, CDR2 YYDKDF (reference sequence). The CDR3 loop spans 14 amino acids. The chain's CDR3 is CATSRDREGYEQYV. The CDR3 DNA sequence: TGTGCCACCAGCAGAGATCGGGAGGGATACGAGCAGTACGTC.

The rearrangement uses TRBV9 and TRBJ2-2; D remains unclear. CDR1 and CDR2 (germline): SGDLS, YYNGEE. Trimming removed 4 bases from V and 0 bases from J, with 13 bases in between. CDR3 length: 16 amino acids. CDR3 sequence reads: CASSHPLETNTGELFF. DNA for the CDR3: TGTGCCAGCAGCCACCCCCTAGAAACGAACACCGGGGAGCTGTTTTTT.

The genes are TRBV12-3 or TRBV12-4 and TRBJ1-1; D call uncertain. The CDR3 runs 14 residues. V was cut by 4 bases and J by 4 bases, with 13 bases left in between. CDR3 DNA sequence: TGTGCCAGCAGTTCCCTTGACTGGGGCACTGAAGCTTTCTTT. Translation: CASSSLDWGTEAFF.